A single sample is the source of the 19 T cell receptor beta chains below, sequenced in a study of blood T cell repertoires in COVID-19. TCRdb's copy holds only in-frame clones and misses some; the assay was immunoSEQ multiplex PCR. Of approximately 460,000 clones listed, 89% are singletons. Sequenced input: peripheral blood. All receptors derive from a man younger than 30 with COVID-19, enrolled during active disease.

The gene calls are TRBV4-1 and TRBJ2-5, with 14 bases aligning to TRBD2. This CDR3 is 15 amino acids long. In germline, CDR1 is MGHRA, CDR2 YSYEKL. Germline trimming cut 5 bases from V and 4 bases from J; bases unmatched to any gene: 3. This chain's CDR3 is CASSYGTSGGETQYF. The CDR3 nucleotides read TGCGCCAGCAGCTATGGGACTAGCGGGGGAGAGACCCAGTACTTC.

The V gene is TRBV2, the J gene TRBJ2-7, with 7 positions matching TRBD2. J lost 0 bases, V lost 6 bases, and 11 bases had no gene match. The germline V gene has CDR1 SNHLY and CDR2 FYNNEI. CDR3 length: 16 amino acids. CDR3 residues: CASRDHSGPGSYEQYF. As DNA, the CDR3 is TGTGCCAGCAGGGATCATAGCGGGCCCGGCTCCTACGAGCAGTACTTC.

The chain is built from TRBV4-1 and TRBJ2-2; possibly TRBD1 for D (5 bases). Per the germline V gene, CDR1 is MGHRA and CDR2 is YSYEKL. The CDR3 contains 14 residues. Between the trimmed V and J ends, which lost 2 bases and 5 bases, there was a span of 9 bases. The CDR3 sequence: CASSQRQLTGELFF. The CDR3 DNA sequence: TGCGCCAGCAGCCAAAGACAGCTAACCGGGGAGCTGTTTTTT.

This clone appeared a few times. The J gene is TRBJ1-3, the V gene TRBV5-1; D may be TRBD1 (6 bases). The CDR3 runs 19 residues. V was shortened by 6 bases and J by 2 bases, with 27 bases between the two germline ends. The germline V gene has CDR1 SGHRS and CDR2 YFSETQ. The CDR3 here is CASTFNPGQRGRAGNTIYF. CDR3 bases: TGCGCCAGCACCTTCAACCCGGGACAACGGGGGAGGGCTGGAAACACCATATATTTT.

This clone was counted once. The chain combines TRBV3-1 (or the pseudogene TRBV3-2) with TRBJ2-7; 7 positions agree with TRBD1. Germline V gene sequence: CDR1 LGHDT, CDR2 YNNKEL (reference sequence). This CDR3 region has 14 residues. J was trimmed by 6 bases and V by 5 bases; bases with no gene match: 10. CDR3 sequence (DNA): TGTGCCAGCAGCATAAAGGGGGCCGGCCGCGAGCAGTACTTC. Its protein product is CASSIKGAGREQYF.

The V gene is TRBV6-1, the J gene TRBJ1-2; weak D call: TRBD1 (5 bases). The V end was cut by 2 bases, the J end by 6 bases, with 16 bases between. This CDR3 contains 15 residues. The V gene's germline CDR1 is MNHNS and CDR2 SASEGT. This chain's CDR3 is CASSEPTQGGDGYTF. The CDR3 nucleotides are TGTGCCAGCAGTGAACCGACTCAGGGTGGGGATGGCTACACCTTC.

This chain uses TRBV5-4 with TRBJ1-1; perhaps TRBD1 as D (6 bases). Germline-derived CDR1 and CDR2 are SGHNT and YYREEE (reference sequence). V was trimmed by 0 bases and J by 7 bases, leaving 10 bases between them. This CDR3 is 13 amino acids long. In nucleotides, the CDR3 is TGTGCCAGCAGCTTGGGGGGGGGCGTTGAAGCTTTCTTT. Its protein product is CASSLGGGVEAFF. Filled out from reference TRBV5-4 and TRBJ1-1, the complete variable domain reads ETGVTQSPTHLIKTRGQQVTLRCSSQSGHNTVSWYQQALGQGPQFIFQYYREEENGRGNFPPRFSGLQFPNYSSELNVNALELDDSALYLCASSLGGGVEAFFGQGTRLTVV.

V and J are TRBV2 and TRBJ1-4; D is perhaps TRBD1 (5 bases). Trimming pared 2 bases from V and 10 bases from J, leaving 8 bases between. From germline, CDR1 is SNHLY and CDR2 FYNNEI. This CDR3 region has 12 residues. The CDR3, as DNA: TGTGCCAGCAGTGAACTCGGGGGAAAACTGTTTTTT. Its translation is CASSELGGKLFF.

This clone was seen once. The rearrangement joins TRBV12-3 or TRBV12-4 to TRBJ1-2; TRBD1 matches 8 bases. This CDR3 spans 13 amino acids. Germline trimming cut 6 bases from V and 8 bases from J; bases unmatched to any gene: 8. CDR3 nucleotides: TGTGCCAGCAGATTACAGGGGGTCGGGGGCTACACCTTC. Protein sequence: CASRLQGVGGYTF.

The V gene is TRBV12-3 or TRBV12-4, the J gene TRBJ2-3; D ambiguous. Trimming left V 4 bases short and J 2 bases short, with 7 bases between. The length of the CDR3 is 13 residues. In DNA form, the CDR3 reads TGTGCCAGCAGTTGGAGATTCACAGATACGCAGTATTTT. Protein: CASSWRFTDTQYF.

The CDR3 nucleotides are TGTGCCAGTAGTATTGGTGGGGGGTCGACCGGGGAGCTGTTTTTT. Translated: CASSIGGGSTGELFF. The chain couples TRBV19 to TRBJ2-2; the D gene is possibly TRBD2 (6 bases). V was cut by 3 bases and J by 5 bases, with 13 bases left in between. This CDR3 is built from 15 residues. The germline CDR1 and CDR2 sequences are LNHDA and SQIVND (reference sequence). Drawing the rest from reference TRBV19 and TRBJ2-2, the complete variable domain is DGGITQSPKYLFRKEGQNVTLSCEQNLNHDAMYWYRQDPGQGLRLIYYSQIVNDFQKGDIAEGYSVSREKKESFPLTVTSAQKNPTAFYLCASSIGGGSTGELFFGEGSRLTVL.

The chain couples TRBV4-1 to TRBJ2-3, with a possible D match to TRBD1 (5 bases). Germline V CDR1 and CDR2: MGHRA, YSYEKL. The V end was cut by 4 bases, the J end by 0 bases, with 17 bases between. This CDR3 spans 17 amino acids. This chain's CDR3 is CASSRHEAGQSTDTQYF. The CDR3 DNA follows: TGCGCCAGCAGCCGACATGAGGCAGGGCAAAGCACAGATACGCAGTATTTT.

The chain recombines TRBV27 with TRBJ2-3, with 9 bases that match TRBD1. The CDR3 covers 16 residues. Germline lookup yields CDR1 MNHEY and CDR2 SMNVEV (reference sequence). Trimming cost V 8 bases and J 3 bases; bases outside gene matches: 12. CDR3 amino acids: CASYRAGTGLTDTQYF. The CDR3 region has the DNA TGTGCCAGCTACAGAGCCGGGACAGGGCTTACAGATACGCAGTATTTT.

This chain connects TRBV2 to TRBJ2-7, with D possibly being TRBD2 (5 bases). CDR3 size: 13 residues. V shed 7 bases and J shed 7 bases, with 17 bases lying between them. Per the germline V gene, CDR1 is SNHLY and CDR2 is FYNNEI. CDR3 DNA sequence: TGTGCCAGCAATACCGATAGCGTGGGGGAGCAGTACTTC. It translates to CASNTDSVGEQYF.

CDR3 in DNA: TGTGCCAGCTCACCACGGAATAGCGGTGGCTACGAGCAGTACTTC. It codes for CASSPRNSGGYEQYF. The chain is built from TRBV18 and TRBJ2-7; a possible D gene is TRBD2 (6 bases). The CDR3 is 15 amino acids. V was pared by 1 base and J by 3 bases, with 13 bases between. Germline V gives CDR1 KGHSH, CDR2 LQKENI.

This chain uses TRBV10-1 with TRBJ1-1, with 8 bases fitting TRBD1. CDR1 is WNHNN, CDR2 SYGVQD, per germline (reference sequence). Unmatched junction bases numbered 8, after V lost 3 bases and J lost 5 bases. The CDR3 is made up of 15 amino acids. The chain's CDR3 is CASSDPGQGWTEAFF. The CDR3 DNA sequence: TGCGCCAGCAGTGACCCTGGACAGGGTTGGACTGAAGCTTTCTTT.

The chain joins TRBV5-4 to TRBJ2-3, with 8 bases lining up with TRBD1. The germline V gene encodes CDR1 SGHNT and CDR2 YYREEE (reference sequence). The CDR3 is made up of 14 amino acids. V was pared by 4 bases and J by 3 bases, with 4 bases of the junction left unmatched. CDR3 sequence reads: CASSHGQGTDTQYF. CDR3 DNA: TGTGCCAGCAGCCATGGACAGGGAACAGATACGCAGTATTTT.

The chain recombines TRBV7-8 with TRBJ2-7; possible D gene TRBD1, 7 bases. Trimming took off 0 bases at V and 6 bases at J, with 18 bases between the two ends. The CDR3 has 16 amino acids. The V gene's germline CDR1 is SGHVS and CDR2 FQNEAQ. CDR3 coding DNA: TGTGCCAGCAGCTTAGCGACGGGCAGGGGGGTCTCCGAGCAGTACTTC. It codes for CASSLATGRGVSEQYF.

This clone was recorded only once. The V gene is TRBV7-3, the J gene TRBJ2-3; TRBD2 agrees at 11 bases. The CDR3 has 15 amino acids. Trimming cost V 5 bases and J 0 bases; bases outside gene matches: 1. The germline gives CDR1 SGHTA, CDR2 FQGTGA. CDR3 in DNA: TGTGCCAGCAGCGGGACTAGCGGAAGCACAGATACGCAGTATTTT. Amino acid sequence: CASSGTSGSTDTQYF.